In this sample, the clone carrying this TCR beta chain turned up a few times. Its antigen is undetermined. This entry comes from a study of cytotoxic CD8 clonotypes in ibrutinib-treated CLL. Germline assignment: CDR1 SGHRS and CDR2 YFSETQ. V shed 4 bases, J shed 6 bases, and the junction held 7 bases outside the gene matches. CDR3 length equals 14 residues. Study observations and caveats: Clonality (at baseline) was higher than in age-matched healthy donors and tracked circulating CD8+ T-cell counts. Once treatment began, public clonotypes, which were uncommon, contracted or stayed stable.

The method was immunoSEQ multiplex PCR; TCRdb's version includes in-frame clones alone and lacks a portion of them. Of some 300,000 clones listed, approximately 80% are singletons. The receptor comes from a human donor with chronic lymphocytic leukemia. The sample here was PBMCs, taken before ibrutinib treatment. This chain links TRBV5-1 with TRBJ2-7; TRBD1 agrees at 10 bases. The CDR3 DNA is TGCGCCAGCAGCCTGGGGACAGGGGAGGCCGAGCAGTACTTC. Protein product: CASSLGTGEAEQYF.